A single sample is the source of the 8 T cell receptor beta chains below, sequenced in a study of blood T cells in healthy people across ages. With a J-beta primer mix and a sample-barcoded 5' primer, a second PCR ran about 7 to 12 cycles. TCRdb reanalysed the 5' RACE reads using MiXCR and keeps one entry per CDR3 protein. The table includes 780,000 or so distinct CDR3 sequences, about 55% detected once. The source material was blood. Source of these receptors: an elderly man in good health.

The chain employs TRBV5-1 and TRBJ2-3, with TRBD2 identical over 9 bases. The trim removed 1 base at V and 3 bases at J, leaving 6 bases unmatched. The CDR3 is made up of 16 amino acids. From germline, CDR1 is SGHRS and CDR2 YFSETQ. CDR3 DNA: TGCGCCAGCAGCTTGCTTCCAGCGGGAGGAACAGATACGCAGTATTTT. Translated, it gives CASSLLPAGGTDTQYF.

The chain links TRBV12-3 or TRBV12-4 to TRBJ1-1; TRBD1 matches at 8 bases. This CDR3 contains 15 residues. V lost 5 bases and J lost 1; bases outside the gene matches: 6. This chain's CDR3 is CASSIGQGSNTEAFF. DNA for the CDR3: TGTGCCAGCAGTATAGGACAGGGCTCGAACACTGAAGCTTTCTTT.

With respect to this clonotype: One end of the junction does not line up with germline, which may come from a read error. The chain combines TRBV12-3 or TRBV12-4 with TRBJ2-1; 11 nucleotides match TRBD2. The CDR3 length is 16 residues. The CDR3 DNA is TGTGCCAGCAATTTAGCGGGAGGGCCAGTCTACAATGAGCAGTTCTTC. Translation gives CASNLAGGPVYNEQFF.

V usage is TRBV6-6 and J usage is TRBJ2-3; 10 bases fit TRBD2. The CDR3 totals 16 residues. Germline V gene data show CDR1 as MNHNY and CDR2 as SVGAGI (reference sequence). The V gene end was trimmed by 2 bases and the J gene end by 2 bases; junction bases not matched to a gene: 4. Here the CDR3 DNA reads TGTGCCAGCAGTTACCTAGCGGGGGAATTCACAGATACGCAGTATTTT. Translated, it gives CASSYLAGEFTDTQYF.

This rearrangement joins TRBV7-8 to TRBJ1-2, with 7 bases aligning to TRBD1. This CDR3 comprises 15 residues. CDR1 and CDR2 (germline): SGHVS, FQNEAQ. V shed 5 bases and J 0 bases; nucleotides not matched to a gene: 6. CDR3 DNA sequence: TGTGCCAGCAGCAAAGGGGGGACAGCTAACTATGGCTACACCTTC. This encodes CASSKGGTANYGYTF.

The DNA of the CDR3 is TGCAGTGCTGGAATACAGGGTAGCAATCAGCCCCAGCATTTT. Translating gives CSAGIQGSNQPQHF. The chain links TRBV20-1 to TRBJ1-5, with a tentative D call TRBD1 (6 bases). The CDR3 is 14 residues long. With 5 bases removed from V and 0 bases from J, the gap between germline ends came to 11 bases. CDR1 and CDR2 (germline): DFQATT, SNEGSKA (reference sequence).

The V and J genes are TRBV7-2 and TRBJ2-1, with 11 bases matching TRBD2. The germline V gene encodes CDR1 SGHTA and CDR2 FQGNSA. This CDR3 comprises 15 residues. J was trimmed by 15 bases and V by 0 bases; bases with no gene match: 10. DNA of the CDR3: TGTGCCAGCAGCTTAGCGGCGTTTAGCGGGAGGGCGGCGTTCTTC. It specifies CASSLAAFSGRAAFF.

The chain couples TRBV28 to TRBJ1-2, with TRBD1 matching 10 bases. Trimming cost V 6 bases and J 7 bases; bases outside gene matches: 11. This CDR3 has 15 amino acids. CDR1 MDHEN and CDR2 SYDVKM come from the germline V gene. Here the CDR3 DNA reads TGTGCCAGCAGCCTCGCTCGACAGGGGGCGTTTGGCTACACCTTC. Translated, it gives CASSLARQGAFGYTF.